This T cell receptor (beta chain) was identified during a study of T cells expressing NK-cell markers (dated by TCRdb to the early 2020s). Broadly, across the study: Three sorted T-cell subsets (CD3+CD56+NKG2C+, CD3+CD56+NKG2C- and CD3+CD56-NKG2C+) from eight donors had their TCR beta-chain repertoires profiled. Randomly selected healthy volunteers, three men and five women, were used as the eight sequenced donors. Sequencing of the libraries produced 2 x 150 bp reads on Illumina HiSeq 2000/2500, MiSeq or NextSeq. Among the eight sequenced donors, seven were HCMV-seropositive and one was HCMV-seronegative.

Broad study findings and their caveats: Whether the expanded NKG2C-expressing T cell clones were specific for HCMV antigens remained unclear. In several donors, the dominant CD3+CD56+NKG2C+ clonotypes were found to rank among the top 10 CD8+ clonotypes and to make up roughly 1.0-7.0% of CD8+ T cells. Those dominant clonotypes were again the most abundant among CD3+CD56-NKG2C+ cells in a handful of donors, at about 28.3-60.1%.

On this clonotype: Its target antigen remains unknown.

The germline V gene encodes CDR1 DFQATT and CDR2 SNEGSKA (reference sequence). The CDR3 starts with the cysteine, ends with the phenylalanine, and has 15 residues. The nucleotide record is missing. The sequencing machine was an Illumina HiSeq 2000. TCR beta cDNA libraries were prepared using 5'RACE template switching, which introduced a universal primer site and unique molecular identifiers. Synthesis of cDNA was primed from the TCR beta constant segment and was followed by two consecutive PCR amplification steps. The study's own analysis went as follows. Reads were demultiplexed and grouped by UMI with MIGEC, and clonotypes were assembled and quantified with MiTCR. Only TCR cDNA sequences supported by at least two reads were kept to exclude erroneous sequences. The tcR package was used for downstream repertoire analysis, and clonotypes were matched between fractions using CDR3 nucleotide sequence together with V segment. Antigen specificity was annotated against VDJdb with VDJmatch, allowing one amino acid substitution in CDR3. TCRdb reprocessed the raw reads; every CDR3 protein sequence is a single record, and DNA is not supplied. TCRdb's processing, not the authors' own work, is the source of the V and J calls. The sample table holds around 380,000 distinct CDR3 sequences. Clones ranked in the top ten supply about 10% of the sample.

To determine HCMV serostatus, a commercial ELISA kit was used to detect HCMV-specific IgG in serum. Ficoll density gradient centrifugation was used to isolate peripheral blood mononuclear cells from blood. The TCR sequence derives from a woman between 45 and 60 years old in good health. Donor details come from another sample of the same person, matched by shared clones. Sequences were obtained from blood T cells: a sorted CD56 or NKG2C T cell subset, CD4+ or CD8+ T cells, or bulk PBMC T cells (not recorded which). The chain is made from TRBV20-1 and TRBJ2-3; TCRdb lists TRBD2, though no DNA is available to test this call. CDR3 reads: CSARDILVPPDTQYF.